The clone carrying this T cell receptor (beta chain) has more than one count but fewer than ten. This specimen belongs to a study of Graves' ophthalmopathy and Graves' hyperthyroidism. The CDR3 is 13 amino acids. The germline CDR1 and CDR2 sequences are MGHRA and YSYEKL. Trimming cost V 2 bases and J 7 bases, with 9 bases left between them. RNA transcripts were the source from which TCR beta CDR3 regions were amplified. HTBI primers were used in a first-round RT-PCR, which preceded a second-round multiplex PCR. TCRdb reprocessed the multiplex PCR reads via MiXCR and lists one record per CDR3 protein. The top ten clones hold around 10% of a sample with 1 million to 1.3 million distinct CDR3 sequences, approximately 35% of them seen once.

The sample taken for sequencing was peripheral blood or thyroid tissue (not recorded which). The rearrangement links TRBV4-1 to TRBJ1-5; no definite D call. The source of this sequence is an adult man with Graves' hyperthyroidism. In DNA, the CDR3 is TGCGCCAGCAGCCAACAGGCGGGGCAGCCCCAGCATTTT. Translated: CASSQQAGQPQHF.